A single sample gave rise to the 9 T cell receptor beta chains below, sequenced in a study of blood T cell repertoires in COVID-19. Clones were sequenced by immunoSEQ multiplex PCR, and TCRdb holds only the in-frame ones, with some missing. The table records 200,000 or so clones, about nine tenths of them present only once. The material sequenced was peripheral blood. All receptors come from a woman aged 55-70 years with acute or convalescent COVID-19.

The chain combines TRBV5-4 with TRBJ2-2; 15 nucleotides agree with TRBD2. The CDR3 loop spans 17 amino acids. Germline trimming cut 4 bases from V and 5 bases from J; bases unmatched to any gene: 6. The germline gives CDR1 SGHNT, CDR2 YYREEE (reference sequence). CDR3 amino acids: CASSPPGLAGGTGELFF. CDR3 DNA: TGTGCCAGCAGCCCGCCGGGACTAGCGGGGGGTACCGGGGAGCTGTTTTTT.

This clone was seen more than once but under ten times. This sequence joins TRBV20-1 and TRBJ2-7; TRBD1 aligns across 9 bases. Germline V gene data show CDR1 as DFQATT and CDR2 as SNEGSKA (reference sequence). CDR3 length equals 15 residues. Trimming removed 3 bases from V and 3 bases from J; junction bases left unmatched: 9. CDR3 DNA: TGCAGTGCTAGTGCACCGGGACAGGGTGGCTACGAGCAGTACTTC. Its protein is CSASAPGQGGYEQYF.

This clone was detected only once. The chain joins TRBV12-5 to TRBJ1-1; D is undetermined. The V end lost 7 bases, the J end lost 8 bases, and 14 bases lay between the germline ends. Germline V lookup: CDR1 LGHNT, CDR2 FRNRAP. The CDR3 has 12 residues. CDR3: CASVGFAGEAFF. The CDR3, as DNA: TGTGCTAGTGTTGGTTTCGCAGGAGAAGCTTTCTTT.

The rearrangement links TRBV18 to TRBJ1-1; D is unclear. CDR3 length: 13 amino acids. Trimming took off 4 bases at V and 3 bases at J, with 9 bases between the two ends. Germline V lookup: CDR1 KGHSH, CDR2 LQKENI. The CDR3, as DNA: TGTGCCAGCTCACGGGAGGTTGACACTGAAGCTTTCTTT. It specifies CASSREVDTEAFF.

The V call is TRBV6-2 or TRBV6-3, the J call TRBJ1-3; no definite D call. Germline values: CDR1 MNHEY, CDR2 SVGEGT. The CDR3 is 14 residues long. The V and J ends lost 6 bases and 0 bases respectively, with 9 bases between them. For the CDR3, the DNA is TGTGCCAGCAGCCCCGGCGGCTCTGGAAACACCATATATTTT. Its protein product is CASSPGGSGNTIYF.

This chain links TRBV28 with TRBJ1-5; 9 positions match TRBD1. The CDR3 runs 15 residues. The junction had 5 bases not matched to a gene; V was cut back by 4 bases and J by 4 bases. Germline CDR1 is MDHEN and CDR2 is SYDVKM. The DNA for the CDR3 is TGTGCCAGCAGTTCCCCGGACAGGGGTAATCAGCCCCAGCATTTT. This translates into CASSSPDRGNQPQHF.

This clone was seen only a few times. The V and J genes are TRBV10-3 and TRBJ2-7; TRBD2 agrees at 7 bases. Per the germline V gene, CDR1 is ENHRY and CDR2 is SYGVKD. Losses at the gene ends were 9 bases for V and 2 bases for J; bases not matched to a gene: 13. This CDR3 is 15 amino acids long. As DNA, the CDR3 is TGTGCCATACGGGGGGACCTGTCCCCTACCTACGAGCAGTACTTC. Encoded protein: CAIRGDLSPTYEQYF.

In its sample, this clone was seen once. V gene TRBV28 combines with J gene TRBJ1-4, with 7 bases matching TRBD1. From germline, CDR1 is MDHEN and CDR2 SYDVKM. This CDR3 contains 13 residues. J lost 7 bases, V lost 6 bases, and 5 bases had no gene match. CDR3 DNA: TGTGCCAGCAGACAGGGGCCCATTGAAAAACTGTTTTTT. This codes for CASRQGPIEKLFF.

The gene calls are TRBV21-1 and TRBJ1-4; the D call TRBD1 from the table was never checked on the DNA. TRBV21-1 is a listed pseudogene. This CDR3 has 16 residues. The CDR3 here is CASSKGTGAKNEKLFF. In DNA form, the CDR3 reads TGTGCCAGCAGCAAAGGAACAGGGGCTAAAAATGAAAAACTGTTTTTT.